This T cell receptor beta chain was identified during a study of long-term antiretroviral therapy in people with HIV. This was the immunoSEQ v3.0 assay at survey level. Assay: immunoSEQ multiplex PCR; the TCRdb copy retains only in-frame clones and omits some. The sample lists under 12,000 clones, roughly 76% occurring once. The sequence was collected from a man aged 30 to 45 with HIV. The sequences come from unsorted PBMCs, collected at the start of antiretroviral therapy, before treatment.

CDR3 bases: TGTGCCAGCACCCTAGAACGGAGCTCCTACAATGAGCAGTTCTTC. Amino acids: CASTLERSSYNEQFF. The V and J genes are TRBV14 and TRBJ2-1, with unresolved D. The CDR3 totals 15 residues. CDR1 and CDR2 from the germline V gene are SGHDN and FVKESK. V lost 7 bases, J lost 0 bases, and 13 bases lay in between.